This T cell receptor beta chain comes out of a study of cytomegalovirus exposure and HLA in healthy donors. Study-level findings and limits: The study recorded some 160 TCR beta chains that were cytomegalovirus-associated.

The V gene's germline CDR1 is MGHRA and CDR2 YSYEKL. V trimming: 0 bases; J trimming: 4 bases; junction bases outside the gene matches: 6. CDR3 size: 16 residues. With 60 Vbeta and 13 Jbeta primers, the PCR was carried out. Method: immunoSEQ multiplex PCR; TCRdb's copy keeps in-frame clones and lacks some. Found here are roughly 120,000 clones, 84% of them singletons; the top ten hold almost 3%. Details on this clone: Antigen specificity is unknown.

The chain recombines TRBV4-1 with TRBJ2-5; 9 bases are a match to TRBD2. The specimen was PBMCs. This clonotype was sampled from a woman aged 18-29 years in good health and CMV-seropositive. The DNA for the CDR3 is TGCGCCAGCAGCCAAGACACTAGCGGGTGGGTAGAGACCCAGTACTTC. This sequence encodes CASSQDTSGWVETQYF.